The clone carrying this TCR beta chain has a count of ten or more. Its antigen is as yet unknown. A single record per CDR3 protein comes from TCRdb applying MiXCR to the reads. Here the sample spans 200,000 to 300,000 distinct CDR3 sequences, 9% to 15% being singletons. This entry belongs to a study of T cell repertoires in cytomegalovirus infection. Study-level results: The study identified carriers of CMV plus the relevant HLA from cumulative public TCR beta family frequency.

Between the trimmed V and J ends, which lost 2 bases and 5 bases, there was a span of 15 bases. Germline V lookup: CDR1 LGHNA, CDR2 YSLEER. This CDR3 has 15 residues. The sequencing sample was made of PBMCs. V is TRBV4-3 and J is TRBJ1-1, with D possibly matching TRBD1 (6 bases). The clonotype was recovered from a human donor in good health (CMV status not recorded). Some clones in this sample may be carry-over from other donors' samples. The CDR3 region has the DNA TGCGCCAGCAGCCAAAATCCCAGGGGAGGGACTGAAGCTTTCTTT. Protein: CASSQNPRGGTEAFF.